The present T cell receptor (beta chain) was sequenced within a study of Ad26.COV2.S vaccination and SARS-CoV-2 variants. Sequenced by immunoSEQ multiplex PCR; TCRdb stores in-frame clones only, minus some. The sample contains 300,000 to 450,000 clones, about 92% of which appear only once. The CDR3 length is 14 residues. Germline lookup yields CDR1 MNHEY and CDR2 SVGAGI. V was trimmed by 5 bases and J by 0 bases, leaving 10 bases between them. The sequences come from peripheral blood, collected after recovery from COVID-19. The rearrangement links TRBV6-5 to TRBJ1-2; D gene ambiguous. The clonotype originates from a human donor who had recovered from COVID-19. The CDR3 here is CASSNLGSNYGYTF. As DNA, the CDR3 is TGTGCCAGCAGTAATCTGGGGTCTAACTATGGCTACACCTTC.